The rows below give T cell receptor beta chains drawn from one sample of a study of radiotherapy plus CTLA-4 blockade in lung cancer. The protocol was immunoSEQ multiplex PCR, while the TCRdb copy is restricted to in-frame clones and leaves out a portion. Of roughly 66,000 clones in the sample, approximately 82% were seen once. Sequencing was performed on peripheral blood, taken from a patient treated with radiotherapy plus ipilimumab. The receptors were sampled from a human donor with non-small cell lung cancer who had a partial response to radiotherapy plus ipilimumab. Both conserved end residues are part of each CDR3. D genes are given only for firm matches. A row's size may be missing; if present it is once, few, many or a size class.

J gene: TRBJ2-7
D gene: NA
V gene: TRBV7-6
clone size: NA
CDR3 protein: CASSQFPGVSYEQYF
CDR3 DNA: TGTGCCAGCAGCCAATTCCCCGGGGTCTCCTACGAGCAGTACTTC

J gene: TRBJ2-1
D gene: NA
V gene: TRBV20-1
clone size: once
CDR3 protein: CSASGIDEQFF
CDR3 DNA: TGCAGTGCTAGCGGGATAGATGAGCAGTTCTTC

J gene: TRBJ2-1
D gene: TRBD2
V gene: TRBV19
clone size: NA
CDR3 protein: CASSIVAGVVNEQFF
CDR3 DNA: TGTGCCAGTAGTATAGTAGCGGGAGTCGTAAATGAGCAGTTCTTC

J gene: TRBJ2-1
D gene: TRBD2
V gene: TRBV5-4
clone size: NA
CDR3 protein: CASSLTERGEQFF
CDR3 DNA: TGTGCCAGCAGCCTAACGGAGCGGGGGGAGCAGTTCTTC

J gene: TRBJ2-1
D gene: NA
V gene: TRBV19
clone size: NA
CDR3 protein: CASSIRTQGGAGSYNEQFF
CDR3 DNA: TGTGCCAGTAGTATACGGACACAGGGGGGGGCGGGCTCCTACAATGAGCAGTTCTTC

J gene: TRBJ1-2
D gene: NA
V gene: TRBV9
clone size: NA
CDR3 protein: CASSVDTNYGYTF
CDR3 DNA: TGTGCCAGCAGCGTCGACACGAACTATGGCTACACCTTC

J gene: TRBJ1-2
D gene: NA
V gene: TRBV28
clone size: NA
CDR3 protein: CASSPRLLGAEPLRYSYGYTF
CDR3 DNA: TGTGCCAGCAGTCCACGACTCCTGGGGGCAGAACCCCTTAGATATTCCTATGGCTACACCTTC

J gene: TRBJ1-2
D gene: NA
V gene: TRBV5-4
clone size: NA
CDR3 protein: CASSRNTPEAHGYTF
CDR3 DNA: TGTGCCAGCAGTCGGAATACCCCTGAGGCCCATGGCTACACCTTC

J gene: TRBJ2-1
D gene: NA
V gene: TRBV13
clone size: NA
CDR3 protein: CASSLTRDGYNEQFF
CDR3 DNA: TGTGCCAGCAGCTTAACGCGGGATGGGTACAATGAGCAGTTCTTC

J gene: TRBJ1-1
D gene: TRBD1
V gene: TRBV28
clone size: NA
CDR3 protein: CASKDRTGGNTEAFF
CDR3 DNA: TGTGCCAGCAAAGATCGGACAGGGGGGAACACTGAAGCTTTCTTT

J gene: TRBJ1-4
D gene: NA
V gene: TRBV10-1
clone size: NA
CDR3 protein: CARPRDTDRSNEKLFF
CDR3 DNA: TGCGCCAGACCCCGGGACACCGACCGCTCTAATGAAAAACTGTTTTTT

J gene: TRBJ1-5
D gene: TRBD1
V gene: TRBV6-6
clone size: NA
CDR3 protein: CASSYSKGAVVQPQHF
CDR3 DNA: TGTGCCAGCAGTTACTCGAAGGGGGCGGTGGTTCAGCCCCAGCATTTT

J gene: TRBJ2-7
D gene: NA
V gene: TRBV5-1
clone size: NA
CDR3 protein: CASSLGNSGRGQVGEQYF
CDR3 DNA: TGCGCCAGCAGCTTGGGTAATAGCGGTAGGGGGCAGGTGGGCGAGCAGTACTTC

J gene: TRBJ1-5
D gene: NA
V gene: TRBV23-1
clone size: NA
CDR3 protein: CASSFGTLYQPQHF
CDR3 DNA: TGCGCCAGCAGTTTCGGGACACTTTATCAGCCCCAGCATTTT

J gene: TRBJ2-7
D gene: NA
V gene: TRBV2
clone size: few
CDR3 protein: CASGGTARRQYF
CDR3 DNA: TGTGCCAGCGGGGGGACCGCAAGGCGGCAGTACTTC

J gene: TRBJ2-1
D gene: NA
V gene: TRBV11-1
clone size: NA
CDR3 protein: CASSLGGRGNNEQFF
CDR3 DNA: TGTGCCAGCAGCTTAGGCGGGCGGGGTAACAATGAGCAGTTCTTC

J gene: TRBJ1-1
D gene: NA
V gene: TRBV28
clone size: once
CDR3 protein: CASSFSPPRVKAEAFF
CDR3 DNA: TGTGCCAGCAGTTTCTCCCCCCCCAGGGTGAAGGCTGAAGCTTTCTTT

J gene: TRBJ2-3
D gene: TRBD2
V gene: TRBV27
clone size: NA
CDR3 protein: CASSLSAGGRSDTQYF
CDR3 DNA: TGTGCCAGCAGTTTATCGGCGGGAGGGAGGTCAGATACGCAGTATTTT

J gene: TRBJ2-1
D gene: TRBD2
V gene: TRBV27
clone size: NA
CDR3 protein: CASSHTAGGGVINEQFF
CDR3 DNA: TGTGCCAGCAGTCATACCGCCGGGGGGGGCGTGATCAATGAGCAGTTCTTC

J gene: TRBJ1-4
D gene: NA
V gene: TRBV28
clone size: NA
CDR3 protein: CASSSGVGNEKLFF
CDR3 DNA: TGTGCCAGCAGTTCGGGGGTGGGAAATGAAAAACTGTTTTTT